The 30 T cell receptor beta chains below come from one sample, sequenced in a study of T cells in Graves' hyperthyroidism and ophthalmopathy. Researchers took RNA transcripts and amplified the TCR beta CDR3 regions from them. During a first-round RT-PCR of the TCR CDR3, the HTBI primer set was used. TCRdb called the multiplex PCR reads again in MiXCR, with one record for every CDR3 protein. Here the sample spans 540,000 or so distinct CDR3 sequences, less than 20% being singletons. Sequenced: blood. Receptors originate from a woman under 40 with Graves' hyperthyroidism.

This clonotype occurred many times. CDR3: CAWRGIPGELFF. As DNA, the CDR3 is TGTGCCTGGAGAGGGATTCCCGGGGAGCTGTTTTTT. V usage is TRBV30 and J usage is TRBJ2-2, with no clear D. This CDR3 spans 12 amino acids. V was clipped by 3 bases and J by 6 bases, with 8 bases between them. The germline V gene encodes CDR1 GTSNPN and CDR2 SVGIG (reference sequence).

The chain carries TRBV27 and TRBJ2-3; D remains ambiguous. The germline CDR1 and CDR2 sequences are MNHEY and SMNVEV (reference sequence). The CDR3 sequence is 15 residues long. V was clipped by 4 bases and J by 4 bases, with 15 bases between them. CDR3 amino acids: CASSYYPGRADTQYF. Here the CDR3 DNA reads TGTGCCAGCAGTTATTATCCGGGTAGGGCAGATACGCAGTATTTT.

Many counts were recorded for this clonotype. The chain recombines TRBV28 with TRBJ2-3, with a weak D call TRBD2 (6 bases). This CDR3 comprises 14 residues. Trimming shortened V by 8 bases and J by 5 bases, and 17 bases separated the two germline ends. CDR1 and CDR2 from the germline V gene are MDHEN and SYDVKM. CDR3 sequence reads: CASCLGGMKDTQYF. The CDR3 DNA is TGTGCCAGCTGCCTCGGAGGGATGAAAGATACGCAGTATTTT. Together with reference TRBV28 and TRBJ2-3, the CDR3 gives the full variable domain: DVKVTQSSRYLVKRTGEKVFLECVQDMDHENMFWYRQDPGLGLRLIYFSYDVKMKEKGDIPEGYSVSREKKERFSLILESASTNQTSMYLCASCLGGMKDTQYFGPGTRLTVL.

The CDR3 loop is CASSPNPSSYNEQFF. As DNA, the CDR3 is TGTGCCAGCTCACCAAACCCGAGCTCCTACAATGAGCAGTTCTTC. V is TRBV18 and J is TRBJ2-1; D unclear. Germline CDR1 KGHSH, CDR2 LQKENI. This CDR3 region has 15 residues. V was shortened by 2 bases and J by 0 bases, with 8 bases between the two germline ends.

In regard to this clonotype: This may be a read error: a much more frequent sequence differs by one nucleotide. This chain connects TRBV9 to TRBJ2-5, with 7 bases fitting TRBD1. With 3 bases clipped from V and 2 bases from J, the junction kept 10 bases outside the gene matches. The length of the CDR3 is 16 residues. Germline V gives CDR1 SGDLS, CDR2 YYNGEE. The CDR3, as DNA: TGTGCCAGCAGCGCAGCTTCCGGACAGGTTCAAGAGACCCAGTACTTC. Amino acids: CASSAASGQVQETQYF.

V gene TRBV13 combines with J gene TRBJ2-3; TRBD2 is a possible D gene (5 bases). The germline gives CDR1 PRHDT, CDR2 FYEKMQ (reference sequence). The length of the CDR3 is 16 residues. Trimming shortened V by 3 bases and J by 4 bases, and 17 bases separated the two germline ends. CDR3 sequence (DNA): TGTGCCAGCAGCTTCCGGGTCTCACTAGTTCCAGATACGCAGTATTTT. Encoded protein: CASSFRVSLVPDTQYF. The full variable domain, in which reference TRBV13 and TRBJ2-3 provide the parts outside the CDR3, is AAGVIQSPRHLIKEKRETATLKCYPIPRHDTVYWYQQGPGQDPQFLISFYEKMQSDKGSIPDRFSAQQFSDYHSELNMSSLELGDSALYFCASSFRVSLVPDTQYFGPGTRLTVL.

This clonotype has ten or more counts. The chain combines TRBV20-1 with TRBJ2-1; 14 positions match TRBD2. The CDR3 is 20 residues long. Germline V gene lookup returns CDR1 DFQATT and CDR2 SNEGSKA (reference sequence). With V trimmed by 0 bases and J by 3 bases, 13 bases remained unmatched. The CDR3 DNA sequence: TGCAGTGCTAGAGACACATCCGGGACTAGCGGGAGTAGTAACTACAATGAGCAGTTCTTC. Translating it yields CSARDTSGTSGSSNYNEQFF.

Turning to this clonotype: A junction boundary mismatches the germline segment, possibly from a read error. In nucleotides, the CDR3 is TGTGCCAGCATTCTCAGCGGGAGTGGGCACGAGCAGCACTTC. It specifies CASILSGSGHEQHF. This chain links TRBV7-9 with TRBJ2-7, with TRBD2 identical over 8 bases. Per germline, CDR1 SEHNR and CDR2 FQNEAQ (reference sequence). This CDR3 is 14 amino acids long.

This clonotype came up a few times. The chain combines TRBV20-1 with TRBJ1-4, with D tentatively TRBD1 (5 bases). This CDR3 is 13 amino acids long. Germline values: CDR1 DFQATT, CDR2 SNEGSKA (reference sequence). The V gene lost 6 bases and the J gene lost 1 base, with 9 bases spanning the gap. CDR3 bases: TGCAGTGCAAACAGGCAAACTAATGAAAAACTGTTTTTT. It translates to CSANRQTNEKLFF.

On this clonotype itself: A read error may explain this, as a much larger clone is one base away. J is TRBJ2-2 and V is TRBV5-1; D possibly corresponds to TRBD2 (5 bases). V gave up 7 bases and J gave up 7 bases, with 14 bases separating them. From germline, CDR1 is SGHRS and CDR2 YFSETQ. The CDR3 has 13 residues. The CDR3 here is CASCSAFIGELFF. In DNA, the CDR3 is TGCGCCAGCTGTAGCGCTTTCATCGGGGAGCTGTTTTTT.

This clonotype was observed many times. J is TRBJ1-1 and V is TRBV18; possible D gene TRBD1, 6 bases. Germline V gene sequence: CDR1 KGHSH, CDR2 LQKENI. The CDR3 has 15 residues. The CDR3: CASGTNPTMNTEAFF. The CDR3 coding sequence is TGTGCTTCTGGGACAAACCCAACAATGAACACTGAAGCTTTCTTT.

The sample holds many counts of this clonotype. The V call is TRBV20-1, the J call TRBJ2-1; 12 bases match TRBD2. CDR1 and CDR2 (germline): DFQATT, SNEGSKA (reference sequence). V lost 1 base and J lost 7; bases outside the gene matches: 11. The CDR3 extends over 17 amino acids. CDR3 sequence: CSARVPRASGRVNEQFF. In DNA form, the CDR3 reads TGCAGTGCTAGAGTGCCCCGGGCTAGCGGGAGGGTGAATGAGCAGTTCTTC.

Many counts were recorded for this clonotype. The V gene is TRBV12-3 or TRBV12-4, the J gene TRBJ1-5; D is unresolved. Trimming pared 1 base from V and 6 bases from J, leaving 7 bases between. The CDR3 has 13 residues. Written as DNA, the CDR3 is TGTGCCAGCAGTTTAGTGGAGGGTCAGCCCCAGCATTTT. Translated, it gives CASSLVEGQPQHF.

The chain combines TRBV25-1 with TRBJ2-5; no reliable D call. The CDR3 runs to 14 residues. CDR1 and CDR2 (germline): MGHDK, SYGVNS. Trimming cost V 0 bases and J 2 bases, with 7 bases left between them. In DNA, the CDR3 is TGTGCCAGCAGTGAATATGGGTTTCAAGAGACCCAGTACTTC. Protein: CASSEYGFQETQYF. Based on the CDR3 plus reference TRBV25-1 and TRBJ2-5, the full variable domain is EADIYQTPRYLVIGTGKKITLECSQTMGHDKMYWYQQDPGMELHLIHYSYGVNSTEKGDLSSESTVSRIRTEHFPLTLESARPSHTSQYLCASSEYGFQETQYFGPGTRLLVL.

Only a few counts were recorded for this clonotype. V usage is TRBV12-3 or TRBV12-4 and J usage is TRBJ2-1; D is tentatively TRBD1 or TRBD2 (5 bases each). Trimming shortened V by 2 bases and J by 1 base, and 9 bases separated the two germline ends. The CDR3 spans 15 residues. The CDR3 DNA sequence: TGTGCCAGCAGTTTAATTGGGACGTCCTACAATGAGCAGTTCTTC. This codes for CASSLIGTSYNEQFF.

The chain couples TRBV7-2 to TRBJ2-1, with D unclear. Germline lookup yields CDR1 SGHTA and CDR2 FQGNSA. The CDR3 runs to 13 residues. V was cut by 2 bases and J by 7 bases, with 9 bases left in between. Here the CDR3 reads CASSLISRNEQFF. The CDR3 bases are TGTGCCAGCAGCTTAATCTCCCGGAATGAGCAGTTCTTC. Full variable domain (missing parts from reference TRBV7-2 and TRBJ2-1): GAGVSQSPSNKVTEKGKDVELRCDPISGHTALYWYRQSLGQGLEFLIYFQGNSAPDKSGLPSDRFSAERTGGSVSTLTIQRTQQEDSAVYLCASSLISRNEQFFGPGTRLTVL.

The chain couples TRBV11-1 to TRBJ2-1; TRBD2 aligns across 8 bases. Germline V gene data show CDR1 as SGHAT and CDR2 as FQDESV (reference sequence). The CDR3 totals 15 residues. The V segment lost 5 bases and the J segment 3 bases; nucleotides outside the gene matches: 6. Written as DNA, the CDR3 is TGTGCCAGCAGCACCTTAGCGGGGAACTACAATGAGCAGTTCTTC. It codes for CASSTLAGNYNEQFF. Full variable domain (remainder filled in from reference TRBV11-1 and TRBJ2-1): EAEVAQSPRYKITEKSQAVAFWCDPISGHATLYWYRQILGQGPELLVQFQDESVVDDSQLPKDRFSAERLKGVDSTLKIQPAELGDSAMYLCASSTLAGNYNEQFFGPGTRLTVL.

The chain combines TRBV6-1 with TRBJ2-7; possible D gene TRBD1, 6 bases. Germline CDR1 and CDR2: MNHNS and SASEGT. The CDR3 has 15 residues. V was pared by 8 bases and J by 8 bases, with 25 bases between. The CDR3 protein is CASPEVTGRNRQQYF. The DNA for the CDR3 is TGTGCCAGCCCCGAAGTGACAGGCCGTAACCGTCAGCAGTACTTC.

This clonotype has only a few counts. The rearrangement joins TRBV10-3 to TRBJ1-5; 8 bases line up with TRBD1. V shed 6 bases, J shed 7 bases, and the junction held 5 bases outside the gene matches. CDR1 ENHRY and CDR2 SYGVKD come from the germline V gene. This CDR3 contains 13 residues. The CDR3 protein is CAISQGAGQPQHF. DNA for the CDR3: TGTGCCATCAGCCAGGGGGCGGGACAGCCCCAGCATTTT.

Ten or more counts support this clonotype. The chain has TRBV28 and TRBJ1-5; the D is unclear. The V and J ends lost 2 bases and 9 bases respectively, with 17 bases between them. Per the germline V gene, CDR1 is MDHEN and CDR2 is SYDVKM. The CDR3 is 15 amino acids. CDR3 in amino acids: CASSLLRRAQWPQHF. CDR3 DNA: TGTGCCAGCAGTTTACTTCGGCGGGCCCAATGGCCCCAGCATTTT.

This clonotype was observed at least ten times. The chain carries TRBV12-3 or TRBV12-4 and TRBJ1-2; D gene unclear. Trimming cost V 8 bases and J 2 bases, with 18 bases left between them. The CDR3 runs to 15 residues. The CDR3 DNA sequence: TGTGCCAGCTCTGCGTACGGACCGGCAAACTATGGCTACACCTTC. Its translation is CASSAYGPANYGYTF.

The rearrangement links TRBV6-4 to TRBJ1-2; 8 bases are shared with TRBD1. The J segment lost 2 bases and the V segment lost 6 bases, leaving 14 bases of the junction unmatched. Germline CDR1 and CDR2: MRHNA and SNTAGT. The CDR3 is 17 amino acids. The DNA of the CDR3 is TGTGCCAGCAGCCTGAACGTCCGGGACAGGAGAAACTATGGCTACACCTTC. Protein sequence: CASSLNVRDRRNYGYTF.

This clonotype was seen ten or more times. V is TRBV3-1 and J is TRBJ1-1; D gene unclear. Germline assignment: CDR1 LGHDT and CDR2 YNNKEL (reference sequence). Trimming shortened V by 0 bases and J by 6 bases, and 5 bases separated the two germline ends. This CDR3 is built from 12 residues. CDR3 region: CASSQEGPEAFF. The CDR3 coding sequence is TGTGCCAGCAGCCAAGAAGGGCCTGAAGCTTTCTTT.

This clonotype was seen at least ten times. The chain links TRBV7-3 to TRBJ2-7; D unresolved. V shed 1 base and J shed 7 bases, with 11 bases lying between them. The CDR3 is made up of 13 amino acids. Germline V gene lookup returns CDR1 SGHTA and CDR2 FQGTGA. The CDR3 loop is CASSLRSGSEQYF. The CDR3 nucleotides read TGTGCCAGCAGCTTAAGATCGGGCAGTGAGCAGTACTTC.

This clonotype was seen repeatedly, ten times or more. CDR3 in amino acids: CASSLLVYEQFF. CDR3 nucleotides: TGTGCCAGCAGCCTCCTCGTATATGAGCAGTTCTTC. The V and J genes are TRBV7-2 and TRBJ2-1; D is undetermined. The V gene's germline CDR1 is SGHTA and CDR2 FQGNSA. V dropped 5 bases and J dropped 8 bases, with 10 bases sitting between them. The CDR3 runs 12 residues.

In its sample, this clonotype was seen many times. The CDR3 DNA reads TGTGCCAGCAGCCAAGACCGGACAGGGACTAACTATGGCTACACCTTC. It specifies CASSQDRTGTNYGYTF. The chain has TRBV3-1 and TRBJ1-2; 8 bases line up with TRBD1. The V gene end was trimmed by 0 bases and the J gene end by 0 bases; junction bases not matched to a gene: 3. CDR1 is LGHDT and CDR2 is YNNKEL in the germline V gene (reference sequence). The CDR3 runs 16 residues.

The CDR3: CSATRPPANEKLFF. The DNA for the CDR3 is TGCAGTGCTACGCGACCGCCGGCTAATGAAAAACTGTTTTTT. The chain combines TRBV20-1 with TRBJ1-4, with D hard to call. The CDR3 totals 14 residues. Trimming stripped 4 bases from V and 3 bases from J, with 12 bases between. Germline V gene lookup returns CDR1 DFQATT and CDR2 SNEGSKA (reference sequence).

This clonotype was observed many times. V is TRBV28 and J is TRBJ2-2; the D call may be TRBD1 or TRBD2 (7 bases each). Germline loops: CDR1 MDHEN, CDR2 SYDVKM. CDR3 length equals 14 residues. V lost 8 bases to trimming and J lost 6 bases, with 16 bases between them. The chain's CDR3 is CASGDRAGPGELFF. The CDR3 DNA sequence: TGTGCCAGCGGGGACAGAGCGGGACCCGGGGAGCTGTTTTTT.

This chain connects TRBV30 to TRBJ2-5, with D possibly matching TRBD2 (6 bases). This CDR3 has 16 residues. Germline V lookup: CDR1 GTSNPN, CDR2 SVGIG (reference sequence). V gave up 4 bases and J gave up 2 bases, with 20 bases separating them. The CDR3 spells CAWTRPSGTGQETQYF. CDR3 coding DNA: TGTGCCTGGACGCGACCATCCGGGACTGGACAAGAGACCCAGTACTTC.

The chain joins TRBV7-9 to TRBJ1-2, with D unclear. The V gene lost 4 bases and the J gene lost 3 bases, with 12 bases spanning the gap. The germline V gene has CDR1 SEHNR and CDR2 FQNEAQ (reference sequence). CDR3 size: 14 residues. CDR3 sequence reads: CASSSTMGYYGYTF. CDR3 DNA: TGTGCCAGCAGCTCGACCATGGGCTACTATGGCTACACCTTC.